These 19 T cell receptor beta chains came from one sample sequenced in a study of T cell responses to AZD1222 COVID-19 vaccine. Some clones are missing from TCRdb's copy, which holds only in-frame ones; the method was immunoSEQ multiplex PCR. The data hold some 200,000 clones, with 90% to 95% observed a single time. The input for sequencing was peripheral blood, taken 28 days after the second dose of the MenACWY control vaccine. These receptors came from an adult who received the MenACWY meningococcal vaccine as a control.

CDR3 loop: CASSQVYGPDYGYTF. DNA of the CDR3: TGCGCCAGCAGCCAAGTGTACGGCCCCGACTATGGCTACACCTTC. The chain carries TRBV4-1 and TRBJ1-2; D remains ambiguous. Germline V CDR1 and CDR2: MGHRA, YSYEKL. V lost 1 base, J lost 3 bases, and 12 bases lay in between. CDR3 length: 15 amino acids.

CDR3 in amino acids: CASSETAIAGWGGDTQYF. The CDR3 region has the DNA TGTGCCAGCAGTGAAACCGCGATAGCGGGATGGGGGGGAGATACGCAGTATTTT. The chain uses TRBV2 and TRBJ2-3; TRBD2 matches 8 bases. J gave up 5 bases and V 2 bases, and 15 bases lay outside the gene matches. The CDR3 has 18 amino acids. Germline V gives CDR1 SNHLY, CDR2 FYNNEI.

The V and J genes are TRBV4-3 and TRBJ2-3; 11 bases agree with TRBD1. V dropped 5 bases and J dropped 4; count of bases not matched to a gene: 5. This CDR3 comprises 15 residues. Germline V gene lookup returns CDR1 LGHNA and CDR2 YSLEER. The CDR3 coding sequence is TGCGCCAGCAGCGGGGACAGGGGGAGGGCAGATACGCAGTATTTT. Translating gives CASSGDRGRADTQYF.

This clone was counted once. The V and J genes are TRBV6-5 and TRBJ1-1; D possibly corresponds to TRBD1 (5 bases). Germline V gene data show CDR1 as MNHEY and CDR2 as SVGAGI. This CDR3 is built from 15 residues. V lost 0 bases and J 5 bases, leaving 13 bases between the germline ends. This CDR3 is CASSYSTGEGTEAFF. The CDR3 DNA reads as TGTGCCAGCAGTTACTCGACGGGGGAAGGGACTGAAGCTTTCTTT.

The chain employs TRBV6-5 and TRBJ1-6, with 8 positions matching TRBD1. Losses at the gene ends were 7 bases for V and 6 bases for J; bases not matched to a gene: 5. The CDR3 spans 14 residues. CDR1 is MNHEY, CDR2 SVGAGI, per germline. CDR3 region: CASTTGGFNSPLHF. DNA of the CDR3: TGTGCCAGCACCACAGGGGGTTTTAATTCACCCCTCCACTTT.

This rearrangement joins TRBV28 to TRBJ1-5; 9 bases are a match to TRBD1. V lost 5 bases, J lost 2 bases, and 7 bases stayed unmatched. This CDR3 has 16 residues. Per germline, CDR1 MDHEN and CDR2 SYDVKM. The CDR3 DNA reads TGTGCCAGCAGTGGGACAGGGTCTGTTGGCAATCAGCCCCAGCATTTT. Its protein is CASSGTGSVGNQPQHF. Together with reference TRBV28 and TRBJ1-5, the CDR3 gives the full variable domain: DVKVTQSSRYLVKRTGEKVFLECVQDMDHENMFWYRQDPGLGLRLIYFSYDVKMKEKGDIPEGYSVSREKKERFSLILESASTNQTSMYLCASSGTGSVGNQPQHFGDGTRLSIL.

This clone was counted a few times. The chain combines TRBV18 with TRBJ1-6, with a tentative D call TRBD1 (6 bases). V lost 3 bases, J lost 6 bases, and 18 bases lay in between. The CDR3 is made up of 17 amino acids. Per germline, CDR1 KGHSH and CDR2 LQKENI. The CDR3 loop reads CASSPVQGMTGNSPLHF. The DNA of the CDR3 is TGTGCCAGCTCACCCGTACAGGGAATGACCGGTAATTCACCCCTCCACTTT.

This clone has only one observation. The chain links TRBV2 to TRBJ2-7, with 7 bases fitting TRBD1. The CDR3 is 13 amino acids. The germline gives CDR1 SNHLY, CDR2 FYNNEI. V lost 7 bases and J lost 1; bases outside the gene matches: 4. This CDR3 reads CASKVDRSYEQYF. In DNA form, the CDR3 reads TGTGCCAGCAAGGTGGACAGGTCCTACGAGCAGTACTTC.

Turning to this clone: Other nucleotide sequences from this sample produce the same CDR3. The V and J genes are TRBV19 and TRBJ2-5, with D maybe TRBD1 (5 bases). This CDR3 has 14 residues. Germline lookup yields CDR1 LNHDA and CDR2 SQIVND (reference sequence). V lost 3 bases and J 2 bases, leaving 10 bases between the germline ends. The CDR3 here is CASSIGQGQETQYF. In nucleotides, the CDR3 is TGTGCCAGTAGTATCGGTCAGGGACAAGAGACCCAGTACTTC.

This clone is a singleton in its sample. The chain combines TRBV5-4 with TRBJ2-2; weak D call: TRBD2 (5 bases). From germline, CDR1 is SGHNT and CDR2 YYREEE (reference sequence). Trimming took off 0 bases at V and 4 bases at J, with 7 bases between the two ends. The CDR3 runs to 14 residues. In nucleotides, the CDR3 is TGTGCCAGCAGCTTGGGAGGGATCACCGGGGAGCTGTTTTTT. This encodes CASSLGGITGELFF.

The chain joins TRBV5-4 to TRBJ1-4; TRBD1 might be the D (5 bases). V gave up 1 base and J gave up 0 bases, with 7 bases separating them. CDR1 and CDR2 (germline): SGHNT, YYREEE (reference sequence). The CDR3 loop spans 15 amino acids. In nucleotides, the CDR3 is TGTGCCAGCAGCTTGTCAGGGTCAACTAATGAAAAACTGTTTTTT. Amino acids: CASSLSGSTNEKLFF.

The chain joins TRBV4-2 to TRBJ2-1, with D hard to call. Germline CDR1 LGHNA, CDR2 YNFKEQ. Trimming left V 0 bases short and J 0 bases short, with 3 bases between. The CDR3 is 14 residues long. CDR3 coding DNA: TGTGCCAGCAGCCAAGAGGGCTCCTACAATGAGCAGTTCTTC. Its translation is CASSQEGSYNEQFF.

The rearrangement uses TRBV30 and TRBJ1-5; 7 nucleotides align to TRBD1. This CDR3 contains 13 residues. Per germline, CDR1 GTSNPN and CDR2 SVGIG (reference sequence). The V segment lost 1 base and the J segment 5 bases; nucleotides outside the gene matches: 2. CDR3 amino acids: CAWSGQGDQPQHF. The DNA of the CDR3 is TGTGCCTGGAGTGGACAGGGAGATCAGCCCCAGCATTTT.

This chain links TRBV30 with TRBJ1-2; 10 nucleotides line up with TRBD1. There are 14 residues in the CDR3. Per germline, CDR1 GTSNPN and CDR2 SVGIG (reference sequence). V lost 1 base, J lost 8 bases, and 7 bases stayed unmatched. For the CDR3, the DNA is TGTGCCTGGAGTGAGGGACAGGGGTATCAGGGCTACACCTTC. Translating it yields CAWSEGQGYQGYTF.

J is TRBJ2-3 and V is TRBV5-4; no definite D call. V gave up 0 bases and J gave up 0 bases, with 8 bases separating them. Germline CDR1 is SGHNT and CDR2 is YYREEE (reference sequence). CDR3 size: 15 residues. This CDR3 is CASSLDGSSTDTQYF. For the CDR3, the DNA is TGTGCCAGCAGCTTGGACGGATCCAGCACAGATACGCAGTATTTT.

This clone showed up just a few times. V usage is TRBV10-1 and J usage is TRBJ2-7, with D uncertain. The CDR3 contains 13 residues. V lost 4 bases, J lost 3 bases, and 10 bases lay in between. The germline V gene has CDR1 WNHNN and CDR2 SYGVQD (reference sequence). CDR3 in DNA: TGCGCCAGCAGTGTGGTCGTCAACTACGAGCAGTACTTC. This codes for CASSVVVNYEQYF.

The rearrangement links TRBV7-9 to TRBJ1-1; D is ambiguous. V was pared by 2 bases and J by 1 base, with 11 bases between. Germline V gives CDR1 SEHNR, CDR2 FQNEAQ (reference sequence). This CDR3 contains 15 residues. The CDR3 DNA follows: TGTGCCAGCAGCTTATTTGAGGAGCAGAACACTGAAGCTTTCTTT. Translation gives CASSLFEEQNTEAFF.

The rearrangement links TRBV6-5 to TRBJ2-2; 8 bases agree with TRBD2. The germline V gene encodes CDR1 MNHEY and CDR2 SVGAGI. V gave up 0 bases and J gave up 0 bases; unmatched junction bases: 0. This CDR3 is built from 16 residues. CDR3 bases: TGTGCCAGCAGTTACTCGCGGGGGGCGAACACCGGGGAGCTGTTTTTT. It is translated as CASSYSRGANTGELFF.

V usage is TRBV5-4 and J usage is TRBJ1-6; tentative D call: TRBD1 (5 bases). The CDR3 consists of 14 residues. The V end was cut by 3 bases, the J end by 7 bases, with 11 bases between. Germline loops: CDR1 SGHNT, CDR2 YYREEE (reference sequence). The CDR3 reads CASSSGTVNSPLHF. The CDR3 bases are TGTGCCAGCAGCTCGGGGACGGTGAATTCACCCCTCCACTTT. The full variable domain, completed using reference TRBV5-4 and TRBJ1-6, is ETGVTQSPTHLIKTRGQQVTLRCSSQSGHNTVSWYQQALGQGPQFIFQYYREEENGRGNFPPRFSGLQFPNYSSELNVNALELDDSALYLCASSSGTVNSPLHFGNGTRLTVT.